The 30 T cell receptor beta chains reported below all come from one sample, sequenced in a study of human T cells and chemical hapten exposure. The sample's time point: pre-sensitization, week 0. Treatment described: therapeutic diphenylcyclopropenone sensitization with weekly scalp DPC. The study extracted total RNA from unfractionated whole blood. TCRdb passed the RACE reads through MiXCR, listing each CDR3 protein once. The sample holds tens of thousands of distinct CDR3 sequences, more than 10% seen once. The sample was whole blood, taken in connection with sensitization to the hapten diphenylcyclopropenone (DPC). These receptors all stem from a woman in her thirties or forties with alopecia areata. Some clones in this sample may be carry-over from other donors' samples.

The chain links TRBV5-1 to TRBJ2-5; 8 bases are a match to TRBD2. Germline CDR1 and CDR2: SGHRS and YFSETQ. V dropped 3 bases and J dropped 7; count of bases not matched to a gene: 8. The CDR3 is 14 amino acids. CDR3 nucleotide sequence: TGCGCCAGCAGCTCGGCAGTAAGCGGGGGGACCCAGTACTTC. Amino acids: CASSSAVSGGTQYF.

A word on this clonotype: A single base separates this from a much larger clone, so it may be a read error. The rearrangement links TRBV28 to TRBJ1-2, with TRBD1 as a possible D gene (6 bases). CDR1 and CDR2 (germline): MDHEN, SYDVKM. The CDR3 is made up of 13 amino acids. The chain's CDR3 is CTSRETGHYGYTF. The CDR3 bases are TGTACCAGCAGGGAAACAGGGCACTATGGCTACACCTTC.

This clonotype occurred a few times. The chain carries TRBV9 and TRBJ2-3, with D perhaps TRBD2 (5 bases). Germline CDR1 SGDLS, CDR2 YYNGEE. Trimming pared 2 bases from V and 3 bases from J, leaving 13 bases between. The CDR3 runs to 15 residues. Written as DNA, the CDR3 is TGTGCCAGCAGCGTTAGCGCTCCAGCAACAGATACGCAGTATTTT. The encoded protein is CASSVSAPATDTQYF.

In DNA, the CDR3 is TGTGCCAGCAGCTCATCGGGACAACGCCACGAGCAGTACTTC. Translated: CASSSSGQRHEQYF. V usage is TRBV7-9 and J usage is TRBJ2-7, with a weak D call TRBD1 (6 bases). Trimming stripped 4 bases from V and 5 bases from J, with 15 bases between. CDR1 SEHNR and CDR2 FQNEAQ come from the germline V gene (reference sequence). The CDR3 extends over 14 amino acids.

This clonotype was counted many times. The rearrangement joins TRBV7-9 to TRBJ2-1; 9 bases are a match to TRBD2. The ends lost 5 bases at V and 2 bases at J; junction bases unmatched: 4. The length of the CDR3 is 15 residues. Germline-derived CDR1 and CDR2 are SEHNR and FQNEAQ (reference sequence). The CDR3 loop is CASSLTSGTYNEQFF. CDR3 nucleotide sequence: TGTGCCAGCAGCCTGACTAGCGGAACCTACAATGAGCAGTTCTTC.

The rearrangement joins TRBV6-6 to TRBJ1-4; tentatively, D is TRBD1 (6 bases). The V end lost 6 bases, the J end lost 7 bases, and 15 bases lay between the germline ends. The CDR3 is 14 amino acids. From germline, CDR1 is MNHNY and CDR2 SVGAGI (reference sequence). The CDR3 nucleotides are TGTGCCAGCAGGGCTCCGGGGGCGGGTGAAAAACTGTTTTTT. Translation gives CASRAPGAGEKLFF.

This clonotype was counted many times. The chain has TRBV9 and TRBJ2-5; no definite D call. This CDR3 has 12 residues. Trimming stripped 3 bases from V and 1 base from J, with 4 bases between. CDR1 and CDR2 (germline): SGDLS, YYNGEE. The CDR3 protein is CASSASQETQYF. In DNA form, the CDR3 reads TGTGCCAGCAGCGCCTCCCAAGAGACCCAGTACTTC.

This clonotype appeared many times. The chain uses TRBV5-1 and TRBJ2-1; D not certain. This CDR3 has 16 amino acids. Trimming stripped 3 bases from V and 5 bases from J, with 18 bases between. Germline values: CDR1 SGHRS, CDR2 YFSETQ. CDR3: CASSSFSGAAHNEQFF. The CDR3 nucleotides are TGCGCCAGCAGCTCGTTTTCCGGCGCCGCCCACAATGAGCAGTTCTTC.

This chain links TRBV29-1 with TRBJ1-1; D perhaps matches TRBD1 (5 bases). The CDR3 covers 12 residues. The V and J ends lost 5 bases and 4 bases respectively, with 11 bases between them. CDR1 SQVTM and CDR2 ANQGSEA come from the germline V gene. The CDR3 sequence: CSVRDPGTEAFF. CDR3 coding DNA: TGCAGCGTTCGGGACCCGGGCACTGAAGCTTTCTTT.

This clonotype showed up many times. The V and J genes are TRBV6-1 and TRBJ1-2, with 9 bases fitting TRBD1. J lost 8 bases, V lost 5 bases, and 9 bases had no gene match. Germline V gene sequence: CDR1 MNHNS, CDR2 SASEGT. CDR3 length: 14 amino acids. The CDR3 loop is CASSLNRGREGYTF. Written as DNA, the CDR3 is TGTGCCAGCAGTTTGAACAGGGGGCGCGAAGGCTACACCTTC.

The chain uses TRBV28 and TRBJ1-1, with no clear D. With 10 bases removed from V and 0 bases from J, the gap between germline ends came to 15 bases. CDR1 MDHEN and CDR2 SYDVKM come from the germline V gene. This CDR3 contains 14 residues. The CDR3 nucleotides read TGTGCCACGGGATCATCCCCCATGAACACTGAAGCTTTCTTT. Translated, it gives CATGSSPMNTEAFF.

This clonotype appeared many times. The rearrangement uses TRBV18 and TRBJ2-1; D is ambiguous. Germline CDR1 and CDR2: KGHSH and LQKENI. The V and J ends lost 0 bases and 5 bases respectively, with 11 bases between them. The CDR3 runs 15 residues. The CDR3 reads CASSPPANPNNEQFF. The CDR3 DNA follows: TGTGCCAGCTCACCACCTGCGAACCCTAACAATGAGCAGTTCTTC.

This clonotype was counted ten times or more. This sequence joins TRBV7-9 and TRBJ2-1; D is ambiguous. The CDR3 loop spans 15 amino acids. In germline, CDR1 is SEHNR, CDR2 FQNEAQ (reference sequence). V gave up 5 bases and J gave up 5 bases, with 16 bases separating them. The CDR3 loop is CASSLLLTPDNEQFF. CDR3 nucleotides: TGTGCCAGCAGCCTCCTACTAACTCCCGACAATGAGCAGTTCTTC.

This clonotype was seen only a few times. The chain joins TRBV7-9 to TRBJ2-1; D not certain. The ends were cut back, 8 bases at V and 7 bases at J, with 6 bases in the middle. This CDR3 contains 10 residues. CDR1 and CDR2 (germline): SEHNR, FQNEAQ (reference sequence). This CDR3 reads CASGVNEQFF. The CDR3 coding sequence is TGTGCCAGCGGGGTGAATGAGCAGTTCTTC.

Turning to this clonotype: Since a much larger clone is just one base distant, this may be a read error. V and J are TRBV4-1 and TRBJ1-2; 9 bases align to TRBD1. The CDR3 runs to 17 residues. Germline V gene sequence: CDR1 MGHRA, CDR2 YSYEKL. CDR3 amino acids: CASCQGVSYRGLSGYTF. The CDR3 nucleotides read TGCGCCAGCTGCCAAGGCGTTTCTTACAGGGGGCTCTCTGGCTACACCTTC.

This clonotype was seen at least ten times. This chain connects TRBV3-1 to TRBJ1-2, with 7 nucleotides matching TRBD1. V lost 6 bases, J lost 7 bases, and 8 bases stayed unmatched. The CDR3 covers 13 residues. Germline CDR1 LGHDT, CDR2 YNNKEL (reference sequence). The chain's CDR3 is CASSPRGDGGYTF. The CDR3, as DNA: TGTGCCAGCAGTCCCAGGGGGGATGGTGGCTACACCTTC.

This clonotype appeared many times. The chain carries TRBV28 and TRBJ2-7, with 8 bases matching TRBD1. The ends lost 8 bases at V and 2 bases at J; junction bases unmatched: 8. This CDR3 spans 14 amino acids. Germline CDR1 and CDR2: MDHEN and SYDVKM. CDR3 nucleotides: TGTGCCAGCGAACATCCGGGACAGGCCTACGAGCAGTACTTC. Residues: CASEHPGQAYEQYF.

The chain recombines TRBV10-2 with TRBJ2-1, with 7 bases that match TRBD2. Losses at the gene ends were 8 bases for V and 12 bases for J; bases not matched to a gene: 4. The CDR3 has 10 residues. Germline-derived CDR1 and CDR2 are WSHSY and SAAADI. The CDR3 region is CASGGDGQFF. DNA of the CDR3: TGCGCCAGCGGGGGGGATGGGCAGTTCTTC.

The chain recombines TRBV7-8 with TRBJ2-7; no clear D. The CDR3 runs to 14 residues. Trimming removed 1 base at V and 4 bases at J, with 11 bases between. The V gene's germline CDR1 is SGHVS and CDR2 FQNEAQ. The CDR3 here is CASSLELNYYEQYF. Here the CDR3 DNA reads TGTGCCAGCAGCTTAGAACTCAATTATTACGAGCAGTACTTC.

This clonotype was counted ten times or more. The CDR3 reads CASSLAGEAFTETQYF. CDR3 sequence (DNA): TGTGCCAGCAGCTTAGCGGGCGAGGCGTTTACGGAGACCCAGTACTTC. The chain couples TRBV7-8 to TRBJ2-5; no clear D. Trimming cost V 0 bases and J 5 bases, with 16 bases left between them. Germline lookup yields CDR1 SGHVS and CDR2 FQNEAQ. This CDR3 has 16 residues.

The chain couples TRBV30 to TRBJ2-2, with D tentatively TRBD2 (6 bases). The germline V gene encodes CDR1 GTSNPN and CDR2 SVGIG (reference sequence). The CDR3 has 12 residues. The CDR3 DNA reads TGTGCGTCTGGCGGGATCACCGGGGAGCTGTTTTTT. Its translation is CASGGITGELFF.

This clonotype was counted a few times. This chain links TRBV7-3 with TRBJ2-7, with 9 bases identical to TRBD2. Per germline, CDR1 SGHTA and CDR2 FQGTGA. V lost 1 base, J lost 6 bases, and 7 bases stayed unmatched. The CDR3 is 15 amino acids. CDR3 amino acids: CASSLNSGRIGEQYF. The CDR3 DNA sequence: TGTGCCAGCAGCTTAAATAGCGGGAGAATAGGCGAGCAGTACTTC.

This clonotype was counted many times. The V and J genes are TRBV14 and TRBJ2-3; a possible D gene is TRBD2 (5 bases). The CDR3 has 15 residues. Germline V gene lookup returns CDR1 SGHDN and CDR2 FVKESK. Between the trimmed V and J ends, which lost 0 bases and 4 bases, there was a span of 11 bases. CDR3 DNA: TGTGCCAGCAGCCAAGATCCGAGGCGGGCAGATACGCAGTATTTT. Its translation: CASSQDPRRADTQYF.

This clonotype was counted many times. This sequence joins TRBV11-2 and TRBJ2-7; 11 bases are shared with TRBD1. Germline lookup yields CDR1 SGHAT and CDR2 FQNNGV. V was pared by 3 bases and J by 2 bases, with 3 bases of the junction left unmatched. This CDR3 has 15 residues. In nucleotides, the CDR3 is TGTGCCAGCAGCTTCCCGGGACAGGGGGCCTACGAGCAGTACTTC. The encoded protein is CASSFPGQGAYEQYF. Looking up the rest from reference TRBV11-2 and TRBJ2-7 gives the full variable domain: EAGVAQSPRYKIIEKRQSVAFWCNPISGHATLYWYQQILGQGPKLLIQFQNNGVVDDSQLPKDRFSAERLKGVDSTLKIQPAKLEDSAVYLCASSFPGQGAYEQYFGPGTRLTVT.

This clonotype was picked up many times. The genes are TRBV21-1 and TRBJ1-5; no check of the table's D call, TRBD1, against the DNA was made. TRBV21-1 is a pseudogene. This CDR3 is 16 amino acids long. This chain's CDR3 is CASSKRDRGSNQPQHF. CDR3 bases: TGTGCCAGCAGCAAGCGGGACAGGGGAAGCAATCAGCCCCAGCATTTT.

The rearrangement joins TRBV4-1 to TRBJ1-5; 7 bases are a match to TRBD1. Trimming took 4 bases from V and 2 from J; bases not matched to a gene: 8. Germline CDR1 reads MGHRA; CDR2 reads YSYEKL. The CDR3 spans 16 residues. The CDR3 here is CASSPWDRRGNQPQHF. The CDR3 DNA reads TGCGCCAGCAGCCCTTGGGACAGACGAGGCAATCAGCCCCAGCATTTT.

This chain connects TRBV2 to TRBJ2-7; D is uncertain. Germline V lookup: CDR1 SNHLY, CDR2 FYNNEI. Trimming removed 7 bases at V and 0 bases at J, with 13 bases between. This CDR3 contains 14 residues. The CDR3 nucleotides read TGTGCCAGCAACAGAAGGGCATCCTCCTACGAGCAGTACTTC. It translates to CASNRRASSYEQYF. Together with reference TRBV2 and TRBJ2-7, the CDR3 gives the full variable domain: EPEVTQTPSHQVTQMGQEVILRCVPISNHLYFYWYRQILGQKVEFLVSFYNNEISEKSEIFDDQFSVERPDGSNFTLKIRSTKLEDSAMYFCASNRRASSYEQYFGPGTRLTVT.

This clonotype was recorded many times. The gene calls are TRBV4-2 and TRBJ2-7; either TRBD1 or TRBD2 may supply D (5 bases each). The CDR3 is 14 amino acids. V was pared by 5 bases and J by 2 bases, with 13 bases between. Germline V gene sequence: CDR1 LGHNA, CDR2 YNFKEQ. CDR3 in amino acids: CASSNRDRAYEQYF. DNA of the CDR3: TGTGCCAGCAGCAACCGGGACCGAGCCTACGAGCAGTACTTC.

This clonotype was observed a handful of times. The chain combines TRBV29-1 with TRBJ2-7; the D gene is possibly TRBD1 (5 bases). This CDR3 is 11 amino acids long. Trimming cost V 6 bases and J 4 bases, with 10 bases left between them. CDR1 SQVTM and CDR2 ANQGSEA come from the germline V gene. The CDR3 DNA reads as TGCAGCGTCTTCGACAGTTACGAGCAGTACTTC. Translating gives CSVFDSYEQYF.

The chain links TRBV5-7 to TRBJ1-2; possibly TRBD1 for D (6 bases). TRBV5-7 is marked as an open reading frame, function uncertain. The CDR3 runs 15 residues. The V end lost 6 bases, the J end lost 3 bases, and 18 bases lay between the germline ends. CDR3 sequence (DNA): TGTGCCAGCAACTCGATGAGTACAGGGCACTATGGCTACACCTTC. Its protein product is CASNSMSTGHYGYTF.